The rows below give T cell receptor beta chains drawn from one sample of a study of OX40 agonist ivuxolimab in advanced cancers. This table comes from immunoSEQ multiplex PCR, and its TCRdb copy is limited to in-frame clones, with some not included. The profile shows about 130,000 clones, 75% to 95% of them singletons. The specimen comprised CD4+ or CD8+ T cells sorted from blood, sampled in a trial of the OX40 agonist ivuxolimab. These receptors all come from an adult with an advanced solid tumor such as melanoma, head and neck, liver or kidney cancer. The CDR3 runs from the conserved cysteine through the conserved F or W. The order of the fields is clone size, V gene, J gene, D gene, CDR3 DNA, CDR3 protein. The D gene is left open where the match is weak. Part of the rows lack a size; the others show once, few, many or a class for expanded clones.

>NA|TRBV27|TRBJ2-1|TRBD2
TGTGCCACCTGGGGAGGGACCTACAATGAGCAGTTCTTC
CATWGGTYNEQFF
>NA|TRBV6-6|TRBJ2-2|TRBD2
TGTGCCAGCAGGGGGACTAGCGGGAACACCGGGGAGCTGTTTTTT
CASRGTSGNTGELFF
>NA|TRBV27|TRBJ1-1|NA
TGTGCCAGCCTCCATCAGGGTGGCACTGAAGCTTTCTTT
CASLHQGGTEAFF
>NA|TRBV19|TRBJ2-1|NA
TGTGCCAGTAGTATAGTAGGCCTATCATCCTACAATGAGCAGTTCTTC
CASSIVGLSSYNEQFF
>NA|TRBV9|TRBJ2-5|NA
TGTGCCAGCAGCGTAGGCGGAGAGACCCAGTACTTC
CASSVGGETQYF
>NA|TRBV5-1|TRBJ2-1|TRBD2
TGCGCCAGCAGCTTGGTAGAGGCGGGAGGTGGGAACAATGAGCAGTTCTTC
CASSLVEAGGGNNEQFF
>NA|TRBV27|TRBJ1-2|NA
TGTGCCAGCACTACCGGGTTACCGAACAAGGCTAACTATGGCTACACCTTC
CASTTGLPNKANYGYTF
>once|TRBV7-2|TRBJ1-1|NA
TGTGCCAGCAGCCAGACCACCCGGGACACTGAAGCTTTCTTT
CASSQTTRDTEAFF
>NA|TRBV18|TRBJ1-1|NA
TGTGCCAGCTCCGGAGGGGGGAACACTGAAGCTTTCTTT
CASSGGGNTEAFF
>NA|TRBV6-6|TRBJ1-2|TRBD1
TGTGCCAGCAGGGGACAGTACTATGGCTACACCTTC
CASRGQYYGYTF
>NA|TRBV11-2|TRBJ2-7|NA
TGTGCCAGCAGCTTAGACTACTACGAGCAGTACTTC
CASSLDYYEQYF
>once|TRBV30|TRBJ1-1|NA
TGTGCCTGGGGGGCATCACGGAACACTGAAGCTTTCTTT
CAWGASRNTEAFF
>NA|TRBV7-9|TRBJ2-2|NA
TGTGCCAGCAGCCCGGGACTTACGAACACCGGGGAGCTGTTTTTT
CASSPGLTNTGELFF
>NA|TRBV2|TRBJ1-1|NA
TGTGCCAGCAGTGAATGGACGTTGAACACTGAAGCTTTCTTT
CASSEWTLNTEAFF
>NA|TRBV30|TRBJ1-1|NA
TGTGCCTGGAGTGGGTCGGGGGGGGACGCTTTCTTT
CAWSGSGGDAFF
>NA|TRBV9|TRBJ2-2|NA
TGTGCCAGCAGCCCGACCGGGACTTATACCGGGGAGCTGTTTTTT
CASSPTGTYTGELFF
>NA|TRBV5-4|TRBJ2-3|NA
TGTGCCAGCAGCTTGGTGGGGGGAGATACGCAGTATTTT
CASSLVGGDTQYF
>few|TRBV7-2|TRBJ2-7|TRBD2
TGTGCCAGCAGCTCTACGACTAGCGGGAGGTTCTCCTACGAGCAGTACTTC
CASSSTTSGRFSYEQYF
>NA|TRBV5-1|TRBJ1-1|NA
TGCGCCAGCAGCTTCGGGAGGATCACTGAAGCTTTCTTT
CASSFGRITEAFF
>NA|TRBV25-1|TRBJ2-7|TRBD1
TGTGCCAGCAGTGCGAGGGACAGGGGGTATGTCGAGCAGTACTTC
CASSARDRGYVEQYF
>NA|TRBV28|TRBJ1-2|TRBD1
TGTGCCAGCAGTCCTGGGACAGGGCCCTATCGGGGCTACACCTTC
CASSPGTGPYRGYTF
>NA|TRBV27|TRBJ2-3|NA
TGTGCCAGCAGTTCCTGGGCAGCCACAGATACGCAGTATTTT
CASSSWAATDTQYF
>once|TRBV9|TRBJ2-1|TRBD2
TGTGCCAGCAGCGTAGCGTCTAGCGGGAGCTACAATGAGCAGTTCTTC
CASSVASSGSYNEQFF
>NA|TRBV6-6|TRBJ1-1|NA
TGTGCCAGCAGTAGAGACCGGGACCCCACTGAAGCTTTCTTT
CASSRDRDPTEAFF
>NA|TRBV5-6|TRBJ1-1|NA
TGTGCCAGCAGCTTGGTAGTCAGGAGGAACACTGAAGCTTTCTTT
CASSLVVRRNTEAFF
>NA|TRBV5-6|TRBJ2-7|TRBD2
TGTGCCAGCAGCCCGGGACTAGCGGGAGGCTACGAGCAGTACTTC
CASSPGLAGGYEQYF
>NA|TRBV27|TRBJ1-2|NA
TGTGCCAGCAGTTATACCCCAGAGAGGGGGGGGCGGGATGGCTACACCTTC
CASSYTPERGGRDGYTF
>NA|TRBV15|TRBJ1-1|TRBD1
TGTGCCACCAGCAGAAAATTTGGACAGGGGGATGAAGCTTTCTTT
CATSRKFGQGDEAFF
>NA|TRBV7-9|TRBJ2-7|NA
TGTGCCAGCAGCTTAGCAGGGTACTACGAGCAGTACTTC
CASSLAGYYEQYF
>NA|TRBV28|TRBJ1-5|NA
TGTGCCAGCATAGGCCGGTTTCAGCCCCAGCATTTT
CASIGRFQPQHF
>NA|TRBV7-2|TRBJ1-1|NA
TGTGCCAGCAGCCTCCCGTGGGTAGCTTTCTTT
CASSLPWVAFF
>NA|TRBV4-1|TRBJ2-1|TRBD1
TGCGCCAGCAGCCGCATGACAGGGAACTACAATGAGCAGTTCTTC
CASSRMTGNYNEQFF
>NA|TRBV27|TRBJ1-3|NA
TGTGCCAGCAGGAGGGGCTCCGGGACCGACTCTGGAAACACCATATATTTT
CASRRGSGTDSGNTIYF
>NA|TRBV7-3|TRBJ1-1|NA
TGTGCCAGCAGCTTAGGGACTGAAGCTTTCTTT
CASSLGTEAFF
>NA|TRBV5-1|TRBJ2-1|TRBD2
TGCGCCAGCAGCTTGGCCGAGGCTAGCGGGAGAAATGAGCAGTTCTTC
CASSLAEASGRNEQFF
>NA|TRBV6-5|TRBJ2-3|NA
TGTGCCAGCCGGGACAACACAGATACGCAGTATTTT
CASRDNTDTQYF
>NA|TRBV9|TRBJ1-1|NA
TGTGCCAGCAGCGTACACGCGGAGACAAAAGGTAGAACTGAAGCTTTCTTT
CASSVHAETKGRTEAFF
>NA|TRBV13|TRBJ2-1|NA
TGTGCCAGCAGCTTGGGCAAGTACAATGAGCAGTTCTTC
CASSLGKYNEQFF
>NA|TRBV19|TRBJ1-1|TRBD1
TGTGCCAGTGGACCCGCAGGGGGGGCAAGAACAAGTGAAGCTTTCTTT
CASGPAGGARTSEAFF
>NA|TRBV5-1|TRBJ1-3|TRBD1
TGCGCCAGCTCGGACAGGGGGGGCTCTGGAAACACCATATATTTT
CASSDRGGSGNTIYF
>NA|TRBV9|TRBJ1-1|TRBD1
TGTGCCAGCAGAAGGGACAGCCGTACTGAAGCTTTCTTT
CASRRDSRTEAFF
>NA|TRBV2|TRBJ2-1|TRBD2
TGTGCCAGCAGTGAAGGAGCGGCGGGAGGCTCCAATGAGCAGTTCTTC
CASSEGAAGGSNEQFF
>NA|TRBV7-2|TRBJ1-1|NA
TGTGCCAGCAGCTTGTTCCAGGGGAACACTGAAGCTTTCTTT
CASSLFQGNTEAFF
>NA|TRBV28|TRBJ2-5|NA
TGTGCCAGCAGTTTACTGGACAGTGCGACCCAGTACTTC
CASSLLDSATQYF
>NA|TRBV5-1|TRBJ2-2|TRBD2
TGCGCCAGCAGCACTCTAGCGGGAGTGGAAACCGGGGAGCTGTTTTTT
CASSTLAGVETGELFF
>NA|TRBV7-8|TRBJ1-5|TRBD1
TGTGCCAGCAGCTTAGCTCGGGACAGGGTCAATCAGCCCCAGCATTTT
CASSLARDRVNQPQHF
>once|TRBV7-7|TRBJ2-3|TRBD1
TGTGCTAGCAGCCCCGGGACAGGGGGTAGTACAGATACGCAGTATTTT
CASSPGTGGSTDTQYF
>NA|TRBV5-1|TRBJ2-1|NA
TGCGCCAGCAGCTCGGTGGTGGGTCCAGCGTACAATGAGCAGTTCTTC
CASSSVVGPAYNEQFF
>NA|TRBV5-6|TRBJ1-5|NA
TGTGCCAGCAGCTTAATGGGGAGTAGCAATCAGCCCCAGCATTTT
CASSLMGSSNQPQHF
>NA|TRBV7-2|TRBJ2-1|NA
TGTGCCAGCACCCGGGTGTGGTACGAGCAGTTCTTC
CASTRVWYEQFF
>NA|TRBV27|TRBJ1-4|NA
TGTGCCAGCGGAAATCAGGTGGCAAAACTGTTTTTT
CASGNQVAKLFF
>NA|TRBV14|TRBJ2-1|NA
TGTGCCAGCAGCCAAGAAAGTGCTAGCGGCACAGGGGAGCAGTTCTTC
CASSQESASGTGEQFF
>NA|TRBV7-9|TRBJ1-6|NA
TGTGCCAGCAGCTTAACGGCAGGAGCGAATTCACCCCTCCACTTT
CASSLTAGANSPLHF
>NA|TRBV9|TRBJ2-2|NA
TGTGCCAGCAGCGTAGGAGGGAGCCGGGCCGGGGAGCTGTTTTTT
CASSVGGSRAGELFF
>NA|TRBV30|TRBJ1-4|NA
TGTGCCTGGAGTGTAGGGCCGCCTAATGAAAAACTGTTTTTT
CAWSVGPPNEKLFF
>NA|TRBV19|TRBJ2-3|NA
TGTGCCTGTAGGGACTCTACCACAGATACGCAGTATTTT
CACRDSTTDTQYF
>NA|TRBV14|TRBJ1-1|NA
TGTGCCAGCACCTCAAGGGGTCGGGCTGAAGCTTTCTTT
CASTSRGRAEAFF
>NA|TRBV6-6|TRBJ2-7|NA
TGTGCCAGCAGTTACCCCCCGATCTACGAGCAGTACTTC
CASSYPPIYEQYF
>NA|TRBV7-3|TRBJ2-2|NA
TGTGCCAGCAGCCCGATACCCCGGGCACGTAGCGGGGAGCTGTTTTTT
CASSPIPRARSGELFF
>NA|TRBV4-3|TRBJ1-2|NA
TGCGCCAGCAGCCAACGGGGAGGATCCTATGGCTACACCTTC
CASSQRGGSYGYTF